Sequencing of this T cell receptor (beta chain) was carried out in a study of blood T cell repertoires in COVID-19. Overall study context: The samples span acute and convalescent COVID-19 from the United States, Italy and Spain. T cells, B-cell-depleted T cells, or PBMCs supplied cDNA or gDNA.

Germline V CDR1 and CDR2: SQVTM, ANQGSEA. The CDR3 length is 13 residues. V shed 4 bases, J shed 9 bases, and the junction held 9 bases outside the gene matches. The table came from immunoSEQ multiplex PCR; TCRdb's copy has only in-frame clones and leaves some out. The sample has around 100,000 clones, about nine tenths seen once. The specimen was peripheral blood. The chain combines TRBV29-1 with TRBJ2-3; 8 bases align to TRBD2. The TCR originated in a man between 60 and 75 years old with COVID-19, enrolled during active disease. Here the CDR3 reads CSVGPSGPGTQYF. CDR3 sequence (DNA): TGCAGCGTTGGTCCTAGCGGGCCTGGAACGCAGTATTTT.